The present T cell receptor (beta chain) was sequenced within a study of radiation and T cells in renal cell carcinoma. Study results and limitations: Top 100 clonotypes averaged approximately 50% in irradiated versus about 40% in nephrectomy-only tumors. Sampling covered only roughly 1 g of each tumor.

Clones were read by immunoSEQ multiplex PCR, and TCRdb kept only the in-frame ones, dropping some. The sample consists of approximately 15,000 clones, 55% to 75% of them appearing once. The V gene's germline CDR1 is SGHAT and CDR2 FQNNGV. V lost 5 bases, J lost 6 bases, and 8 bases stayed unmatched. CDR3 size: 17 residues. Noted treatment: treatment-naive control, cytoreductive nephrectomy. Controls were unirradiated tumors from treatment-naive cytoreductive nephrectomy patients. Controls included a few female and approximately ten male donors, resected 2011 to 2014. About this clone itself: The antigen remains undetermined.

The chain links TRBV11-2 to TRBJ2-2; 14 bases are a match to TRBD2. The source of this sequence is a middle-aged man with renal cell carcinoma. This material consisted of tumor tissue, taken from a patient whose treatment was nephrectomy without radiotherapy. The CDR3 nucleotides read TGTGCCAGCAGCCCCGGGACTAGCGGGGGACTCCCCGGGGAGCTGTTTTTT. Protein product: CASSPGTSGGLPGELFF.